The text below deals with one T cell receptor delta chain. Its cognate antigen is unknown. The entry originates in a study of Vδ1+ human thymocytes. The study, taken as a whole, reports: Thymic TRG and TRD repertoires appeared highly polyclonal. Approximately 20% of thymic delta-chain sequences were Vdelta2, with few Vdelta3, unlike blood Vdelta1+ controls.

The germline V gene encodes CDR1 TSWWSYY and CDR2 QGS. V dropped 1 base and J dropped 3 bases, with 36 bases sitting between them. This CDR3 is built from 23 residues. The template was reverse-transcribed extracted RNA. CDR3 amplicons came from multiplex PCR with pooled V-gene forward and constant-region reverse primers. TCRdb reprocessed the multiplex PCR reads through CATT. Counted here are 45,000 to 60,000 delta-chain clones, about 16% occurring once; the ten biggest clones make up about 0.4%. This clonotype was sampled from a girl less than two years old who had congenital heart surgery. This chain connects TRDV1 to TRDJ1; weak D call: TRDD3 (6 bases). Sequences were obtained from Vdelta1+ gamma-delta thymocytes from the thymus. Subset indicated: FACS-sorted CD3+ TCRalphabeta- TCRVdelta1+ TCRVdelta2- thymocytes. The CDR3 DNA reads TGTGCTCTTGGGGAACGGGGCTCCCCCTTAGTGCGGCGATTGGGGATTGTCGCCGATAAACTCATCTTT. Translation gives CALGERGSPLVRRLGIVADKLIF.